A single sample is the source of the 32 T cell receptor beta chains below, sequenced in a study of blood T cell repertoires in COVID-19 (dated by TCRdb to the early 2020s). The method behind the library was the immunoSEQ multiplex PCR assay. TCRdb limited this immuneACCESS table to in-frame rearrangements with V and J called. A share of clones is missing; checked studies link under half to unresolved V genes, and the rest is unexplained. The sample table lists 300,000 to 400,000 clones, over 80% of them with a count of one. The leading ten clones occupy roughly 8.9% of the sample. Sequencing was carried out using peripheral blood. The receptors were gathered from a young man with COVID-19, enrolled during active disease.

The V call is TRBV28, the J call TRBJ2-1; 7 bases fit TRBD1. J was trimmed by 0 bases and V by 5 bases; bases with no gene match: 13. Per the germline V gene, CDR1 is MDHEN and CDR2 is SYDVKM. CDR3 length: 18 residues. For the CDR3, the DNA is TGTGCCAGCAGTACCCTGACAGGGCGTCTTCTCTCCTACAATGAGCAGTTCTTC. It translates to CASSTLTGRLLSYNEQFF.

The CDR3 protein is CASSPQNTRSTGELFF. CDR3 sequence (DNA): TGTGCCAGCAGCCCACAGAATACACGAAGCACCGGGGAGCTGTTTTTT. The V call is TRBV7-7, the J call TRBJ2-2; D is undetermined. From germline, CDR1 is SSHAT and CDR2 FNYEAQ (reference sequence). This CDR3 comprises 16 residues. Trimming pared 5 bases from V and 4 bases from J, leaving 17 bases between.

The rearrangement joins TRBV12-3 or TRBV12-4 to TRBJ1-2; D perhaps matches TRBD1 (5 bases). V lost 2 bases and J lost 5, with 9 bases in between. The CDR3 totals 13 residues. CDR3 in amino acids: CASSLPGWYGYTF. The CDR3 DNA is TGTGCCAGCAGTTTACCAGGGTGGTATGGCTACACCTTC.

About this clone: Other nucleotide sequences from this sample produce the same CDR3. This chain uses TRBV4-3 with TRBJ1-1; D is perhaps TRBD1 (5 bases). V was trimmed by 1 base and J by 2 bases, leaving 8 bases between them. The germline V gene has CDR1 LGHNA and CDR2 YSLEER. This CDR3 comprises 14 residues. The CDR3 coding sequence is TGCGCCAGCAGCCAAGGGGGGGGAAACACTGAAGCTTTCTTT. The encoded protein is CASSQGGGNTEAFF.

V is TRBV7-9 and J is TRBJ2-7, with D perhaps matching TRBD1 (5 bases). Germline V gene sequence: CDR1 SEHNR, CDR2 FQNEAQ (reference sequence). Trimming cost V 1 base and J 1 base, with 8 bases left between them. The CDR3 has 14 residues. As DNA, the CDR3 is TGTGCCAGCAGCTTAGATCGACAGTCCTACGAGCAGTACTTC. Amino acids: CASSLDRQSYEQYF.

V gene TRBV30 combines with J gene TRBJ2-1; TRBD2 is a possible D gene (5 bases). Germline lookup yields CDR1 GTSNPN and CDR2 SVGIG (reference sequence). CDR3 length: 12 residues. V was cut by 0 bases and J by 12 bases, with 12 bases left in between. DNA for the CDR3: TGTGCCTGGAGTGTCGCCCTCCGGGGGCAGTTCTTC. Residues: CAWSVALRGQFF.

This clone was counted once. The CDR3 protein is CASSQSRGSGELFF. The CDR3 nucleotides read TGTGCCAGCAGCCAATCTAGGGGATCCGGGGAGCTGTTTTTT. The chain employs TRBV16 and TRBJ2-2; weak D call: TRBD1 (5 bases). Germline CDR1 is KGHSY and CDR2 is FQNENV. This CDR3 has 14 amino acids. The V gene lost 0 bases and the J gene lost 6 bases, with 8 bases spanning the gap.

This chain links TRBV6-5 with TRBJ1-2, with D possibly matching TRBD1 (6 bases). The ends were cut back, 10 bases at V and 8 bases at J, with 23 bases in the middle. From germline, CDR1 is MNHEY and CDR2 SVGAGI. This CDR3 has 14 amino acids. The CDR3 nucleotides are TGTGCCACCCCCCAGGGGACGTCGGCCGTGGGCTACACCTTC. As protein: CATPQGTSAVGYTF.

The chain uses TRBV18 and TRBJ1-5; D remains unclear. In germline, CDR1 is KGHSH, CDR2 LQKENI. Trimming removed 5 bases from V and 3 bases from J, with 8 bases in between. CDR3 length equals 13 residues. CDR3 sequence reads: CASSFTHNQPQHF. Written as DNA, the CDR3 is TGTGCCAGCTCATTCACACACAATCAGCCCCAGCATTTT.

The V call is TRBV6-1, the J call TRBJ2-1; 9 bases match TRBD2. Per the germline V gene, CDR1 is MNHNS and CDR2 is SASEGT. With V trimmed by 3 bases and J by 4 bases, 4 bases remained unmatched. CDR3 size: 15 residues. The CDR3 sequence is CASSDSGSKYNEQFF. CDR3 DNA: TGTGCCAGCAGTGATAGCGGGAGTAAATACAATGAGCAGTTCTTC.

The chain employs TRBV9 and TRBJ2-1; D is possibly TRBD2 (6 bases). The V end lost 4 bases, the J end lost 9 bases, and 17 bases lay between the germline ends. The CDR3 length is 14 residues. Germline-derived CDR1 and CDR2 are SGDLS and YYNGEE. The CDR3 loop is CASSTTSPHGEQFF. In DNA form, the CDR3 reads TGTGCCAGCAGCACGACTAGTCCTCATGGTGAGCAGTTCTTC. The full variable domain, rest sourced from reference TRBV9 and TRBJ2-1, is DSGVTQTPKHLITATGQRVTLRCSPRSGDLSVYWYQQSLDQGLQFLIQYYNGEERAKGNILERFSAQQFPDLHSELNLSSLELGDSALYFCASSTTSPHGEQFFGPGTRLTVL.

The chain is built from TRBV7-6 and TRBJ2-3; 9 nucleotides line up with TRBD2. Germline V gene sequence: CDR1 SGHVS, CDR2 FNYEAQ. The CDR3 spans 16 residues. The V and J ends lost 6 bases and 2 bases, in that order; junction bases with no gene match: 9. Here the CDR3 reads CASSPFSGGLTDTQYF. CDR3 DNA sequence: TGTGCCAGCAGTCCTTTTAGCGGGGGTCTCACAGATACGCAGTATTTT.

This chain uses TRBV18 with TRBJ2-1, with TRBD2 identical over 7 bases. The CDR3 contains 17 residues. Germline V gene data show CDR1 as KGHSH and CDR2 as LQKENI. The V segment lost 6 bases and the J segment 3 bases; nucleotides outside the gene matches: 14. CDR3 amino acids: CASSNPWRERGYNEQFF. The CDR3 nucleotides read TGTGCCAGCTCTAACCCTTGGCGGGAGAGGGGCTACAATGAGCAGTTCTTC.

This chain uses TRBV5-1 with TRBJ2-1, with a tentative D call TRBD2 (7 bases). The V and J ends lost 3 bases and 12 bases respectively, with 13 bases between them. This CDR3 has 12 residues. Germline CDR1 is SGHRS and CDR2 is YFSETQ. CDR3 region: CASSSYREGQFF. The CDR3 DNA follows: TGCGCCAGCAGCTCGTACAGGGAGGGGCAGTTCTTC.

The rearrangement uses TRBV4-2 and TRBJ2-7; 7 nucleotides match TRBD1. The CDR3 loop spans 16 amino acids. Germline CDR1 is LGHNA and CDR2 is YNFKEQ. J was trimmed by 0 bases and V by 4 bases; bases with no gene match: 9. CDR3 residues: CASSRLQGTSSYEQYF. The CDR3 nucleotides are TGTGCCAGCAGCCGTTTACAGGGGACCAGCTCCTACGAGCAGTACTTC.

In its sample, this clone was seen a few times. The chain combines TRBV9 with TRBJ2-7, with D unclear. The CDR3 covers 13 residues. V was clipped by 0 bases and J by 5 bases, with 9 bases between them. The germline gives CDR1 SGDLS, CDR2 YYNGEE. CDR3: CASSVDQVHEQYF. CDR3 nucleotide sequence: TGTGCCAGCAGCGTAGATCAGGTCCACGAGCAGTACTTC.

The chain recombines TRBV7-9 with TRBJ1-1, with TRBD1 matching over 8 bases. The CDR3 length is 15 residues. Germline CDR1 SEHNR, CDR2 FQNEAQ (reference sequence). With V trimmed by 5 bases and J by 5 bases, 10 bases remained unmatched. Here the CDR3 DNA reads TGTGCCAGCAGCCAAGCGACAGGGGTTAGGACTGAAGCTTTCTTT. Encoded protein: CASSQATGVRTEAFF.

This chain connects TRBV4-3 to TRBJ2-7; TRBD2 matches 12 bases. The V gene end was trimmed by 4 bases and the J gene end by 3 bases; junction bases not matched to a gene: 10. CDR1 is LGHNA and CDR2 is YSLEER in the germline V gene. The length of the CDR3 is 17 residues. The CDR3: CASSPRLAGALNYEQYF. CDR3 bases: TGCGCCAGCAGCCCTAGACTAGCGGGGGCCCTTAACTACGAGCAGTACTTC.

The chain links TRBV9 to TRBJ2-7; TRBD1 agrees at 9 bases. The CDR3 spans 13 residues. V shed 3 bases, J shed 3 bases, and the junction held 1 base outside the gene matches. Germline V CDR1 and CDR2: SGDLS, YYNGEE. The DNA of the CDR3 is TGTGCCAGCAGCGGACAGGGGGGCTACGAGCAGTACTTC. Translated: CASSGQGGYEQYF.

This clone showed up just once. The CDR3 loop is CASSLGVHSNSPLHF. Written as DNA, the CDR3 is TGTGCCAGCAGCTTAGGGGTACACAGTAATTCACCCCTCCACTTT. The genes are TRBV7-8 and TRBJ1-6; D gene ambiguous. V was cut by 1 base and J by 6 bases, with 10 bases left in between. Germline CDR1 reads SGHVS; CDR2 reads FQNEAQ. The CDR3 is 15 amino acids.

The rearrangement joins TRBV5-5 to TRBJ2-7, with 8 bases fitting TRBD2. This CDR3 comprises 14 residues. Germline CDR1 and CDR2: SGHKS and YYEKEE (reference sequence). The V segment lost 7 bases and the J segment 1 base; nucleotides outside the gene matches: 7. The chain's CDR3 is CASLSGTLSYEQYF. CDR3 coding DNA: TGTGCCAGCCTTAGCGGGACACTGTCCTACGAGCAGTACTTC.

As DNA, the CDR3 is TGTGCCAGCAGTGGACAGTACGGAGTACAACCAAATGAAAAACTGTTTTTT. Translating gives CASSGQYGVQPNEKLFF. The chain carries TRBV25-1 and TRBJ1-4; tentative D call: TRBD1 (5 bases). Per germline, CDR1 MGHDK and CDR2 SYGVNS. The CDR3 length is 17 residues. V was pared by 4 bases and J by 5 bases, with 20 bases between.

The CDR3 spells CASSPVEGTGEKLFF. As DNA, the CDR3 is TGTGCCAGCAGCCCTGTGGAAGGTACGGGTGAAAAACTGTTTTTT. The J gene is TRBJ1-4, the V gene TRBV11-2; D is ambiguous. Germline V gene data show CDR1 as SGHAT and CDR2 as FQNNGV. The CDR3 runs 15 residues. The ends were cut back, 5 bases at V and 7 bases at J, with 17 bases in the middle.

The chain couples TRBV5-5 to TRBJ2-1; 9 bases align to TRBD1. Germline V gene data show CDR1 as SGHKS and CDR2 as YYEKEE (reference sequence). J lost 5 bases, V lost 1 base, and 1 base had no gene match. CDR3 length: 14 amino acids. The CDR3 spells CASSLRQGDNEQFF. CDR3 sequence (DNA): TGTGCCAGCAGCTTGCGACAGGGGGACAATGAGCAGTTCTTC.

The rearrangement joins TRBV24-1 to TRBJ2-3, with 13 bases that match TRBD2. CDR3 length: 17 residues. Germline V CDR1 and CDR2: KGHDR, SFDVKD. After removal of 7 bases from V and 4 bases from J, the junction contained 10 bases not matched to a gene. The chain's CDR3 is CATSLSWTSGGSDTQYF. The CDR3 nucleotides are TGTGCCACCAGCTTATCCTGGACTAGCGGGGGTTCAGATACGCAGTATTTT.

This chain links TRBV29-1 with TRBJ1-4, with D perhaps matching TRBD1 (5 bases). The V end lost 6 bases, the J end lost 5 bases, and 13 bases lay between the germline ends. CDR1 SQVTM and CDR2 ANQGSEA come from the germline V gene. The CDR3 length is 13 residues. CDR3 coding DNA: TGCAGCGTAGGGGACGCGGGAAATGAAAAACTGTTTTTT. Translation gives CSVGDAGNEKLFF. The full variable domain, with the rest looked up from reference TRBV29-1 and TRBJ1-4, is SAVISQKPSRDICQRGTSLTIQCQVDSQVTMMFWYRQQPGQSLTLIATANQGSEATYESGFVIDKFPISRPNLTFSTLTVSNMSPEDSSIYLCSVGDAGNEKLFFGSGTQLSVL.

The rearrangement links TRBV20-1 to TRBJ1-1, with 8 bases fitting TRBD1. The CDR3 length is 17 residues. CDR1 and CDR2 (germline): DFQATT, SNEGSKA (reference sequence). The V segment lost 3 bases and the J segment 6 bases; nucleotides outside the gene matches: 18. As DNA, the CDR3 is TGCAGTGCTAGTCAGTCAGGGGGCCAAGGGAGGGGCTCTGAAGCTTTCTTT. The encoded protein is CSASQSGGQGRGSEAFF.

This chain uses TRBV25-1 with TRBJ2-7, with 9 nucleotides matching TRBD2. The V segment lost 4 bases and the J segment 3 bases; nucleotides outside the gene matches: 7. Germline CDR1 MGHDK, CDR2 SYGVNS. CDR3 length: 15 amino acids. Written as DNA, the CDR3 is TGTGCCAGCAGTGCTGGGCTAGCGGGAATCTACGAGCAGTACTTC. Amino acids: CASSAGLAGIYEQYF.

J is TRBJ2-1 and V is TRBV10-3; possible D gene TRBD2, 5 bases. The CDR3 spans 14 residues. Germline V lookup: CDR1 ENHRY, CDR2 SYGVKD. The V end was cut by 3 bases, the J end by 3 bases, with 9 bases between. CDR3 sequence (DNA): TGTGCCATCAGTGACCCGGGAAACTACAATGAGCAGTTCTTC. Translation: CAISDPGNYNEQFF.

This clone has a handful of counts. Other DNA sequences of this sample code for an identical CDR3. The rearrangement uses TRBV5-4 and TRBJ1-1; perhaps TRBD1 as D (5 bases). This CDR3 comprises 14 residues. Germline CDR1 SGHNT, CDR2 YYREEE (reference sequence). V was pared by 5 bases and J by 0 bases, with 11 bases between. CDR3 in DNA: TGTGCCAGCAGTCTAACGGGGGTGAACACTGAAGCTTTCTTT. Encoded protein: CASSLTGVNTEAFF.

This clone was seen only once. The chain couples TRBV11-2 to TRBJ2-5; D might be TRBD1 (5 bases). Trimming shortened V by 1 base and J by 1 base, and 10 bases separated the two germline ends. The length of the CDR3 is 15 residues. The V gene's germline CDR1 is SGHAT and CDR2 FQNNGV. CDR3 sequence (DNA): TGTGCCAGCAGCTTAGGTGGGGCGTTCCAAGAGACCCAGTACTTC. Translation: CASSLGGAFQETQYF.

The chain recombines TRBV2 with TRBJ1-2; TRBD1 matches 7 bases. The CDR3 spans 14 residues. Germline V lookup: CDR1 SNHLY, CDR2 FYNNEI. The junction had 12 bases not matched to a gene; V was cut back by 6 bases and J by 8 bases. CDR3 sequence (DNA): TGTGCCAGCAGCGAGGGGGCGACGTATCGGGGCTACACCTTC. Protein sequence: CASSEGATYRGYTF.